This is a list of T cell receptor beta chains from one sample in a study of blood T cell repertoires in COVID-19. Clones were sequenced by immunoSEQ multiplex PCR, and TCRdb holds only the in-frame ones, with some missing. The sample records 150,000 to 200,000 clones, about 74% being singletons. Sequenced: peripheral blood. All receptors derive from a man aged 55 to 69 with acute or convalescent COVID-19. CDR3s include the opening cysteine and the closing phenylalanine or tryptophan. D genes are given only for firm matches. Clone size is not always given. Where it is, it says once, few, many or a class for expanded clones.

CDR3 DNA: TGTGCCAGCAGTGAACCCCGGGGGGCCACTTACAATGAGCAGTTCTTC
CDR3 protein: CASSEPRGATYNEQFF
clone size: -
V gene: TRBV2
J gene: TRBJ2-1
CDR3 length: 16
D gene: -

CDR3 DNA: TGTGCCAGCAGTTTATTACAAGAGACCCAGTACTTC
CDR3 protein: CASSLLQETQYF
clone size: -
V gene: TRBV28
J gene: TRBJ2-5
CDR3 length: 12
D gene: -

CDR3 DNA: TGCGCCAGCAGCAAGACAGCGGGGACCGGGGAGCTGTTTTTT
CDR3 protein: CASSKTAGTGELFF
clone size: -
V gene: TRBV10-1
J gene: TRBJ2-2
CDR3 length: 14
D gene: TRBD2

CDR3 DNA: TGTGCCAGTCTGGACAGGCCCGAAACTCACAATGAGCAGTTCTTC
CDR3 protein: CASLDRPETHNEQFF
clone size: -
V gene: TRBV2
J gene: TRBJ2-1
CDR3 length: 15
D gene: TRBD1

CDR3 DNA: TGTGCCAGCAGCACCCATGGACAGGGGGGGCATCAGCCCCAGCATTTT
CDR3 protein: CASSTHGQGGHQPQHF
clone size: -
V gene: TRBV3-1/TRBV3-2
J gene: TRBJ1-5
CDR3 length: 16
D gene: TRBD1

CDR3 DNA: TGCGCCAGCAGCTTGCAATCCCGAGATGACATTCAGTACTTC
CDR3 protein: CASSLQSRDDIQYF
clone size: -
V gene: TRBV5-1
J gene: TRBJ2-4
CDR3 length: 14
D gene: -

CDR3 DNA: TGCGCCAGCAGTGAAGTTTCGGGATACAATGAGCAGTTCTTC
CDR3 protein: CASSEVSGYNEQFF
clone size: -
V gene: TRBV10-2
J gene: TRBJ2-1
CDR3 length: 14
D gene: -

CDR3 DNA: TGCAGCGCCCAGGCCGACGTCGCCTACGAGCAGTACTTC
CDR3 protein: CSAQADVAYEQYF
clone size: -
V gene: TRBV29-1
J gene: TRBJ2-7
CDR3 length: 13
D gene: -

CDR3 DNA: TGTGCCTGGAGACAGGTCAACTATGGCTACACCTTC
CDR3 protein: CAWRQVNYGYTF
clone size: -
V gene: TRBV30
J gene: TRBJ1-2
CDR3 length: 12
D gene: -

CDR3 DNA: TGTGCCTGGAGTGTAGGTTCAGGGAATCAGCCCCAGCATTTT
CDR3 protein: CAWSVGSGNQPQHF
clone size: -
V gene: TRBV30
J gene: TRBJ1-5
CDR3 length: 14
D gene: -

CDR3 DNA: TGTGCCATCAGTGAGTCGGACTTGGGTGGCGTATTAGGCTACACCTTC
CDR3 protein: CAISESDLGGVLGYTF
clone size: -
V gene: TRBV10-3
J gene: TRBJ1-2
CDR3 length: 16
D gene: -

CDR3 DNA: TGTGCCAGCAGTTTGGAGGGGCCTGGGGCCAACGTCCTGACTTTC
CDR3 protein: CASSLEGPGANVLTF
clone size: few
V gene: TRBV27
J gene: TRBJ2-6
CDR3 length: 15
D gene: -

CDR3 DNA: TGTGCCACCAGTGATCCCTCTAGCGGGGGGGACGAGCAGTACTTC
CDR3 protein: CATSDPSSGGDEQYF
clone size: -
V gene: TRBV24-1
J gene: TRBJ2-7
CDR3 length: 15
D gene: TRBD2

CDR3 DNA: TGTGCCAGCAGCGTAGCTGGGGGCAGAACCTACAATGAGCAGTTCTTC
CDR3 protein: CASSVAGGRTYNEQFF
clone size: -
V gene: TRBV9
J gene: TRBJ2-1
CDR3 length: 16
D gene: -

CDR3 DNA: TGCAGCGGCGGGGAGGGTGCAGATACGCAGTATTTT
CDR3 protein: CSGGEGADTQYF
clone size: -
V gene: TRBV29-1
J gene: TRBJ2-3
CDR3 length: 12
D gene: TRBD2

CDR3 DNA: TGCGCCAGCAGTTGGCAGGGTAGCACTGAAGCTTTCTTT
CDR3 protein: CASSWQGSTEAFF
clone size: few
V gene: TRBV5-1
J gene: TRBJ1-1
CDR3 length: 13
D gene: -

CDR3 DNA: TGTGCCAGCAGCCAAGATGGTAGCGGGGGCCCTCAAGAGACCCAGTACTTC
CDR3 protein: CASSQDGSGGPQETQYF
clone size: -
V gene: TRBV4-2
J gene: TRBJ2-5
CDR3 length: 17
D gene: TRBD2

CDR3 DNA: TGTGCCAGCAGCGTCACTAGCGGGGAGGGTGAGACCCAGTACTTC
CDR3 protein: CASSVTSGEGETQYF
clone size: -
V gene: TRBV9
J gene: TRBJ2-5
CDR3 length: 15
D gene: TRBD2

CDR3 DNA: TGTGCCAGCAGCCCCGCGGCAGGGCTCTCCTACAATGAGCAGTTCTTC
CDR3 protein: CASSPAAGLSYNEQFF
clone size: -
V gene: TRBV7-3
J gene: TRBJ2-1
CDR3 length: 16
D gene: -